The next 5 T cell receptor beta chains were all read from a single sample in a study of spatial heterogeneity in lung cancer. Regarding the study as a whole: Tumor mutation count correlated with how many alpha and beta TCRs expanded intratumorally.

Regarding time point: sample taken at primary tumor resection. Each CDR3 protein is one row after TCRdb ran MiXCR on the 5' RACE reads. The repertoire consists of about 20,000 distinct CDR3 sequences, with approximately 15% occurring once and the leading ten covering about 31%. These TCRs' antigens remain unknown. Material: lung tumor tissue, obtained at surgery. These receptors all come from a female donor with early-stage non-small cell lung cancer.

On this clonotype: This may arise from a read error, as a much more abundant clone is one base away. The rearrangement joins TRBV20-1 to TRBJ2-1; tentatively, D is TRBD2 (5 bases). This CDR3 region has 14 residues. The germline V gene encodes CDR1 DFQATT and CDR2 SNEGSKA (reference sequence). The CDR3 region has the DNA TGCAGTGCTAGGGATAGCGTTAAGAGGAATGAGCAGTCCTTC. It encodes CSARDSVKRNEQSF.

This chain joins TRBV11-2 and TRBJ2-5; D unclear. Trimming left V 5 bases short and J 2 bases short, with 12 bases between. The CDR3 is 14 residues long. Germline V gene data show CDR1 as SGHAT and CDR2 as FQNNGV. This CDR3 is CASSPPPLQETQYF. Here the CDR3 DNA reads TGTGCCAGCAGCCCCCCCCCTCTACAAGAGACCCAGTACTTC.

The V and J genes are TRBV25-1 and TRBJ2-5; D gene ambiguous. V lost 2 bases and J lost 5, with 15 bases in between. The CDR3 runs to 15 residues. CDR1 is MGHDK, CDR2 SYGVNS, per germline. CDR3 DNA: TGTGCCAGCAGTGAACTCCGTCAGCCTCCCGAGACCCAGTACTTC. It encodes CASSELRQPPETQYF.

About this clonotype itself: Just one base apart from a much larger clone, this may be a read error. The rearrangement uses TRBV6-1 and TRBJ2-7; 7 bases align to TRBD1. CDR3 length: 14 residues. The germline gives CDR1 MNHNS, CDR2 SASEGT. CDR3 sequence: CDSSEAQGDYEQYF. The CDR3 nucleotides are TGTGACAGCAGTGAAGCGCAGGGGGACTACGAGCAGTACTTC.

The chain is built from TRBV16 and TRBJ2-1; 8 bases are a match to TRBD2. Looked up from germline, CDR1 is KGHSY and CDR2 is FQNENV. J gave up 6 bases and V 4 bases, and 8 bases lay outside the gene matches. This CDR3 has 15 residues. The CDR3 here is CASSPWRAGGNEQFF. CDR3 coding DNA: TGTGCCAGCAGCCCCTGGCGGGCGGGGGGCAATGAGCAGTTCTTC.